This T cell receptor beta chain was observed in a study of blood T cell repertoires in COVID-19. Study summary: The United States, Italy and Spain were the sources of the acute and convalescent COVID-19 samples. Sample material is recorded as cDNA or gDNA derived from T cells, B-cell-depleted T cells, or PBMCs.

As handled by the study authors: Nucleated cell number was recorded as an estimate derived from reference gene primer amplification. Sequenced by immunoSEQ multiplex PCR; TCRdb stores in-frame clones only, minus some. V and J calls and clone size are as listed in that table; D and trimming were resolved from the DNA. The data hold roughly 260,000 clones, with more than 70% observed a single time. The TCR sequence derives from a woman aged 45-60 years with acute or convalescent COVID-19. Sequencing used peripheral blood.

In nucleotides, the CDR3 is TGTGCCAGCAGCGTAGGGGCTAGCGGGATGGTCGCCGGGGAGCTGTTTTTT. The encoded protein is CASSVGASGMVAGELFF. The rearrangement uses TRBV9 and TRBJ2-2; TRBD2 matches 9 bases. This CDR3 is 17 amino acids long. CDR1 is SGDLS and CDR2 is YYNGEE in the germline V gene. Losses at the gene ends were 0 bases for V and 6 bases for J; bases not matched to a gene: 9. Variable domain in full (rest from reference TRBV9 and TRBJ2-2): DSGVTQTPKHLITATGQRVTLRCSPRSGDLSVYWYQQSLDQGLQFLIQYYNGEERAKGNILERFSAQQFPDLHSELNLSSLELGDSALYFCASSVGASGMVAGELFFGEGSRLTVL.